These T cell receptor beta chains were read from a single sample in a study of cytomegalovirus exposure and HLA in healthy donors. Sequencing used immunoSEQ multiplex PCR; TCRdb keeps in-frame clones, though not all of them. The data contain 150,000 to 200,000 clones, about 70% of them singletons. The sample comprised PBMCs. These receptors were taken from a male donor in good health and CMV-seronegative. Each CDR3 is given with its conserved first and last residue. Each record gives: clone size, V gene, J gene, D gene, CDR3 DNA, CDR3 protein. D genes are given only for firm matches. Size values are once, few and many counts, or a class for expanded clones, and some rows have none.

clone size: -
V gene: TRBV7-9
J gene: TRBJ2-3
D gene: -
CDR3 DNA: TGTGCCAGCAGCCTAATTTTGAGGGGCACAGATACGCAGTATTTT
CDR3 protein: CASSLILRGTDTQYF

clone size: few
V gene: TRBV5-1
J gene: TRBJ1-5
D gene: -
CDR3 DNA: TGCGCCAGCAGCTTGTCAGGGGATAGCAATCAGCCCCAGCATTTT
CDR3 protein: CASSLSGDSNQPQHF

clone size: -
V gene: TRBV5-5
J gene: TRBJ1-2
D gene: -
CDR3 DNA: TGTGCCAGCAGGCTGGCGGGGAATGGCTACACCTTC
CDR3 protein: CASRLAGNGYTF

clone size: few
V gene: TRBV30
J gene: TRBJ1-1
D gene: -
CDR3 DNA: TGTGCCTGGAATCGGGACACACTCGCTGAAGCTTTCTTT
CDR3 protein: CAWNRDTLAEAFF

clone size: -
V gene: TRBV29-1
J gene: TRBJ1-1
D gene: -
CDR3 DNA: TGCAGCGTGGACCAGGGAAGGAACACTGAAGCTTTCTTT
CDR3 protein: CSVDQGRNTEAFF

clone size: -
V gene: TRBV5-6
J gene: TRBJ1-2
D gene: -
CDR3 DNA: TGTGCCAGCAGCTTGGAACAGAGTGGCTACACCTTC
CDR3 protein: CASSLEQSGYTF

clone size: -
V gene: TRBV28
J gene: TRBJ2-7
D gene: TRBD1
CDR3 DNA: TGTGCCAGCAGTCCGGATCAGGGGGCCTACGAGCAGTACTTC
CDR3 protein: CASSPDQGAYEQYF

clone size: -
V gene: TRBV19
J gene: TRBJ1-2
D gene: -
CDR3 DNA: TGTGCCAGTAGTCAGACAGCTGGCTACACCTTC
CDR3 protein: CASSQTAGYTF

clone size: many
V gene: TRBV6-1
J gene: TRBJ1-1
D gene: -
CDR3 DNA: TGTGCCAGCAGTGATATTGGAAGGCAGGACTATGAAGCTTTCTTT
CDR3 protein: CASSDIGRQDYEAFF

clone size: -
V gene: TRBV10-3
J gene: TRBJ2-1
D gene: -
CDR3 DNA: TGTGCCATCAGTGACCGCAGCTCCTACAATGAGCAGTTCTTC
CDR3 protein: CAISDRSSYNEQFF

clone size: once
V gene: TRBV5-1
J gene: TRBJ1-1
D gene: -
CDR3 DNA: TGCGCCAGCAGCTTGGCCTTAGGGGTTGAAGCTTTCTTT
CDR3 protein: CASSLALGVEAFF

clone size: -
V gene: TRBV19
J gene: TRBJ2-1
D gene: TRBD1
CDR3 DNA: TGTGCCAGTACTCCAACCGGACAGGGGCCCTACAATGAGCAGTTCTTC
CDR3 protein: CASTPTGQGPYNEQFF

clone size: -
V gene: TRBV30
J gene: TRBJ1-1
D gene: TRBD1
CDR3 DNA: TGTGCCTGGAGTCCCTGGGACAGGGAAACTGAAGCTTTCTTT
CDR3 protein: CAWSPWDRETEAFF

clone size: -
V gene: TRBV13
J gene: TRBJ2-1
D gene: -
CDR3 DNA: TGTGCCACTCTCTGGGGGGGCCGGAGCTCCTACAATGAGCAGTTCTTC
CDR3 protein: CATLWGGRSSYNEQFF

clone size: -
V gene: TRBV18
J gene: TRBJ2-5
D gene: TRBD2
CDR3 DNA: TGTGCCAGCTCACGAGGGACTAGCGGCCAAGAGACCCAGTACTTC
CDR3 protein: CASSRGTSGQETQYF

clone size: -
V gene: TRBV7-9
J gene: TRBJ2-3
D gene: -
CDR3 DNA: TGTGCCAGCAGTCAAAGGGGTGACAGAGGCCGCACAGATACGCAGTATTTT
CDR3 protein: CASSQRGDRGRTDTQYF

clone size: -
V gene: TRBV11-3
J gene: TRBJ2-1
D gene: TRBD1
CDR3 DNA: TGTGCCAGCAGCCCGACCAGAGGACAGGCCATACAGTTCTTC
CDR3 protein: CASSPTRGQAIQFF

clone size: -
V gene: TRBV2
J gene: TRBJ1-1
D gene: -
CDR3 DNA: TGTGCCAGCAGTGGAGTACAGGGGAACACTGAAGCTTTCTTT
CDR3 protein: CASSGVQGNTEAFF

clone size: -
V gene: TRBV5-1
J gene: TRBJ1-2
D gene: TRBD1
CDR3 DNA: TGCGCCAGCAGCTCGACAGGGGCAAACTATGGCTACACCTTC
CDR3 protein: CASSSTGANYGYTF

clone size: -
V gene: TRBV7-9
J gene: TRBJ1-2
D gene: -
CDR3 DNA: TGTGCCAGCAGCGCTGGGACAACCTGGATATATGGCTACACCTTC
CDR3 protein: CASSAGTTWIYGYTF

clone size: -
V gene: TRBV6-4
J gene: TRBJ1-1
D gene: -
CDR3 DNA: TGTGCCAGCAGCCAAACGTCACAGACCCCCAGTGAACCTGAAGCTTTCTTT
CDR3 protein: CASSQTSQTPSEPEAFF

clone size: -
V gene: TRBV6-6
J gene: TRBJ2-1
D gene: -
CDR3 DNA: TGTGCCAGCAGTTACTCGGAGGGGAATGAGCAGTTCTTC
CDR3 protein: CASSYSEGNEQFF

clone size: -
V gene: TRBV30
J gene: TRBJ1-6
D gene: -
CDR3 DNA: TGTGCCTGGAGTGTAAGGGGCGCCGAGACTTCACCCCTCCACTTT
CDR3 protein: CAWSVRGAETSPLHF

clone size: -
V gene: TRBV7-6
J gene: TRBJ1-6
D gene: TRBD1
CDR3 DNA: TGTGCCAGCAGCTTGGGACAGGGTAGATACTCACCCCTCCACTTT
CDR3 protein: CASSLGQGRYSPLHF

clone size: -
V gene: TRBV7-6
J gene: TRBJ2-5
D gene: TRBD1
CDR3 DNA: TGTGCCAGCAGCAGAGGGACAGGAGAGACCCAGTACTTC
CDR3 protein: CASSRGTGETQYF

clone size: -
V gene: TRBV2
J gene: TRBJ1-2
D gene: -
CDR3 DNA: TGTGCCAGCAGTGAGCAGGTGGCTAACTATGGCTACACCTTC
CDR3 protein: CASSEQVANYGYTF

clone size: -
V gene: TRBV7-3
J gene: TRBJ1-1
D gene: -
CDR3 DNA: TGTGCCAGCAGCTTTTTATTGAACACTGAAGCTTTCTTT
CDR3 protein: CASSFLLNTEAFF

clone size: -
V gene: TRBV27
J gene: TRBJ1-1
D gene: TRBD1
CDR3 DNA: TGTGCCAGCAGTTTATTTGGGACAGCTGAAGCTTTCTTT
CDR3 protein: CASSLFGTAEAFF

clone size: -
V gene: TRBV28
J gene: TRBJ2-1
D gene: TRBD1
CDR3 DNA: TGTGCCAGCAGTTTACGTAGGGACAGGGGGTTTACCGATGAGCAGTTCTTC
CDR3 protein: CASSLRRDRGFTDEQFF

clone size: -
V gene: TRBV19
J gene: TRBJ1-5
D gene: -
CDR3 DNA: TGTGCCAGTAGTATTTACGACCTCCGGGGCAATCAGCCCCAGCATTTT
CDR3 protein: CASSIYDLRGNQPQHF

clone size: few
V gene: TRBV28
J gene: TRBJ2-7
D gene: TRBD1
CDR3 DNA: TGTGCCAGCACCAGGACAGGTGCCACCTACGAGCAGTACTTC
CDR3 protein: CASTRTGATYEQYF